Each of the 9 T cell receptor beta chains below was sequenced from the same sample in a study of cytomegalovirus exposure and HLA in healthy donors listed by TCRdb under 2017. The library came from the immunoSEQ multiplex PCR assay. TCRdb re-hosts the immuneACCESS table, in-frame sequences only. Its copies lack some clones; in the studies checked, an unresolved V gene accounts for under half of them, and the cause for the rest is not known. Here the sample has fewer than 150,000 clones; 85% to 90% occur a single time. Clones ranked in the top ten supply around 8% of the sample. The sample taken for sequencing was PBMCs. Every receptor here comes from a woman between 18 and 29 years old in good health and CMV-seropositive.

V gene TRBV5-8 combines with J gene TRBJ2-7; D perhaps matches TRBD1 (5 bases). This CDR3 has 12 amino acids. V shed 7 bases and J shed 5 bases, with 13 bases lying between them. Germline CDR1 SGHTS, CDR2 YDEGEE. CDR3 sequence: CASGTGWDEQYF. CDR3 nucleotides: TGTGCCAGCGGTACAGGATGGGACGAGCAGTACTTC.

The chain couples TRBV15 to TRBJ2-1; a possible D gene is TRBD1 (6 bases). The CDR3 length is 16 residues. Trimming removed 0 bases at V and 8 bases at J, with 17 bases between. Germline V lookup: CDR1 LNHNV, CDR2 YYDKDF (reference sequence). CDR3 in DNA: TGTGCCACCAGCAGAGATAAGGGGGTTAGTGAGGATGAGCAGTTCTTC. This codes for CATSRDKGVSEDEQFF.

The V and J genes are TRBV5-1 and TRBJ2-3, with 7 positions matching TRBD1. The junction had 3 bases not matched to a gene; V was cut back by 2 bases and J by 0 bases. CDR3 length equals 15 residues. The germline gives CDR1 SGHRS, CDR2 YFSETQ. CDR3 nucleotides: TGCGCCAGCAGCTTTCGGGGACAGAGCACAGATACGCAGTATTTT. It translates to CASSFRGQSTDTQYF.

This chain connects TRBV30 to TRBJ1-6; 7 bases line up with TRBD1. J lost 2 bases, V lost 7 bases, and 8 bases had no gene match. Looked up from germline, CDR1 is GTSNPN and CDR2 is SVGIG (reference sequence). The CDR3 contains 15 residues. CDR3 protein: CASTGVPTYNSPLHF. The CDR3 bases are TGTGCCTCTACAGGGGTTCCAACCTATAATTCACCCCTCCACTTT.

The chain links TRBV28 to TRBJ2-5; 9 bases fit TRBD1. Per the germline V gene, CDR1 is MDHEN and CDR2 is SYDVKM. This CDR3 region has 15 residues. The V and J ends lost 4 bases and 5 bases, in that order; junction bases with no gene match: 8. CDR3 DNA: TGTGCCAGCAGTTCCTGGACAGGGGCTAGGGAGACCCAGTACTTC. Translation: CASSSWTGARETQYF.

The V call is TRBV9, the J call TRBJ1-4, with TRBD1 as a possible D gene (6 bases). Germline V CDR1 and CDR2: SGDLS, YYNGEE. V was trimmed by 0 bases and J by 2 bases, leaving 8 bases between them. The length of the CDR3 is 15 residues. The CDR3 DNA follows: TGTGCCAGCAGCGTAGATCAGGGGACTAATGAAAAACTGTTTTTT. Its translation: CASSVDQGTNEKLFF. The full variable domain, rest sourced from reference TRBV9 and TRBJ1-4, is DSGVTQTPKHLITATGQRVTLRCSPRSGDLSVYWYQQSLDQGLQFLIQYYNGEERAKGNILERFSAQQFPDLHSELNLSSLELGDSALYFCASSVDQGTNEKLFFGSGTQLSVL.

V and J are TRBV6-5 and TRBJ2-7, with D perhaps matching TRBD2 (6 bases). This CDR3 contains 13 residues. Germline-derived CDR1 and CDR2 are MNHEY and SVGAGI. V shed 6 bases and J shed 5 bases, with 14 bases lying between them. CDR3 region: CASRKRESHEQYF. In nucleotides, the CDR3 is TGTGCCAGCAGGAAACGGGAGTCCCACGAGCAGTACTTC.

The V gene is TRBV18, the J gene TRBJ2-1, with D possibly matching TRBD2 (6 bases). Germline V gives CDR1 KGHSH, CDR2 LQKENI. The CDR3 extends over 14 amino acids. With 2 bases removed from V and 6 bases from J, the gap between germline ends came to 11 bases. Here the CDR3 DNA reads TGTGCCAGCTCACCAGGGCGGGGAATCAATGAGCAGTTCTTC. The encoded protein is CASSPGRGINEQFF.

This sequence joins TRBV4-1 and TRBJ1-2; TRBD1 aligns across 9 bases. The V segment lost 1 base and the J segment 1 base; nucleotides outside the gene matches: 4. This CDR3 spans 16 amino acids. Germline CDR1 and CDR2: MGHRA and YSYEKL. The CDR3 nucleotides read TGCGCCAGCAGCCAAGTCCCGGGACAGGGTAACTATGGCTACACCTTC. Translating it yields CASSQVPGQGNYGYTF.